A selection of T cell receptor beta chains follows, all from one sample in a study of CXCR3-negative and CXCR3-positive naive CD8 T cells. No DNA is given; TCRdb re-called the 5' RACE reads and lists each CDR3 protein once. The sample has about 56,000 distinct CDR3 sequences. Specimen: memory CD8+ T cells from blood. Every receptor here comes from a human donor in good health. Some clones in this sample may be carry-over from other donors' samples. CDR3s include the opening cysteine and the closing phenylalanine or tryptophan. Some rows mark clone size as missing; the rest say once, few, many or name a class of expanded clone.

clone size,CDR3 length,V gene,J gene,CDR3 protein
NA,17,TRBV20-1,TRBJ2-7,CSARDVASGGAGYEQYF
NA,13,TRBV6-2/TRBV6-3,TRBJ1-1,CASRDRAGTEAFF
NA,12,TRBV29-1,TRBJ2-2,CSARLATGELFF
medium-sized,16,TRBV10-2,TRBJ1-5,CASSESPGNSNQPQHF
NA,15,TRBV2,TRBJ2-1,CASSEVGAGLNEQFF
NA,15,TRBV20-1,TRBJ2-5,CSARDPAGVGETQYF
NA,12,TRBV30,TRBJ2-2,CAWNLGSGELFF
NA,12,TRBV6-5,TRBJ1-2,CASSGQSYGYTF
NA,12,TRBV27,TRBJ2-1,CASRTGYNEQFF
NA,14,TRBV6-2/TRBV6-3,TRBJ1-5,CASSVQGVSQPQHF
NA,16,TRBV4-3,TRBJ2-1,CASSYDSSGGFYEQFF
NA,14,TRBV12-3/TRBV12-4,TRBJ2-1,CASSFGGARNEQFF
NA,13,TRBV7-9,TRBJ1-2,CASSFDGFGGYTF
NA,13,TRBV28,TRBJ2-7,CASSFTGPREQYF
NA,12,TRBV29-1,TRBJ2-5,CSAVGWEGTQYF
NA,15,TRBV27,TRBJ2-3,CASTFAGGRTDTQYF
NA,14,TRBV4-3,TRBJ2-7,CASSQGTASYEQYF
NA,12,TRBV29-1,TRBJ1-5,CSVGQGGQPQHF
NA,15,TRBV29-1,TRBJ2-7,CSVDTVDTTSYEQYF
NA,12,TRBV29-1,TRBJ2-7,CSVRGQGGEQYF
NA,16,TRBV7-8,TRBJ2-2,CASRPMGQGYTGELFF
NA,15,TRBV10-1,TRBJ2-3,CATPGQGVSTDTQYF
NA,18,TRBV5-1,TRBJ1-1,CASSLDPTQGMGVTEAFF
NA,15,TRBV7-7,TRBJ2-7,CASSPLISSTYEQYF
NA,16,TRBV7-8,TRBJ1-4,CASKGQGYATNEKLFF
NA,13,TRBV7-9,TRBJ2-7,CASSLIASYEQYF
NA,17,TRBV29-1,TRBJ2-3,CSVERPGGAYSTDTQYF
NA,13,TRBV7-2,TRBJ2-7,CASSLLDSYEQYF
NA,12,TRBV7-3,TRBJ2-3,CASSSTTDTQYF
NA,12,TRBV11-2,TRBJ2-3,CASSLISDTQYF
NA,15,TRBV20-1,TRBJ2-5,CSARGTGLYQETQYF
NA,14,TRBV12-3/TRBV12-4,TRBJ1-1,CASSPGLIGTEAFF
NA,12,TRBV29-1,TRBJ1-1,CSVEDQNTEAFF
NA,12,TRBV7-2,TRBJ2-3,CASSFSGDTQYF
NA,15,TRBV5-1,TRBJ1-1,CASSLGTGKNTEAFF
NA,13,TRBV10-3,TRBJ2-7,CARGTESSYEQYF
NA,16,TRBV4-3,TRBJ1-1,CASSQVWGPMNTEAFF
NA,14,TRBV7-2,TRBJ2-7,CASSPGRGPYEQYF
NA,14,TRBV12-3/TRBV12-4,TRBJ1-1,CASSRVWTDTEAFF
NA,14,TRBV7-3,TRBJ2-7,CASSLTQNHYEQYF
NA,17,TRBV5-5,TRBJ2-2,CASSTLPGQWNTGELFF
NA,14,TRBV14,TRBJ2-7,CASSQDLGTYEQYF
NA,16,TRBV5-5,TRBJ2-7,CASSFWLAGTSYEQYF
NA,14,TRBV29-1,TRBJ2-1,CSVEDLNSYNEQFF
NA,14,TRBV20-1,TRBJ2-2,CSARGGLHTGELFF
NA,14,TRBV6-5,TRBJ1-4,CASGELATNEKLFF
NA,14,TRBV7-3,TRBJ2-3,CASSSTSGRDTQYF
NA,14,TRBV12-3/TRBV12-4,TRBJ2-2,CASRRDRNTGELFF
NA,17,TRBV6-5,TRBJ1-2,CASSYSWSGDANYGYTF
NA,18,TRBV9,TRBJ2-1,CASSVAPAGTGTYNEQFF
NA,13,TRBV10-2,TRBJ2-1,CASRLGLYNEQFF
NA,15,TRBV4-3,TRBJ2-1,CASSQGVSGYNEQFF
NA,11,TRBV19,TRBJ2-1,CASFSGASQFF
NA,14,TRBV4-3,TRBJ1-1,CASSQDIGDYEAFF